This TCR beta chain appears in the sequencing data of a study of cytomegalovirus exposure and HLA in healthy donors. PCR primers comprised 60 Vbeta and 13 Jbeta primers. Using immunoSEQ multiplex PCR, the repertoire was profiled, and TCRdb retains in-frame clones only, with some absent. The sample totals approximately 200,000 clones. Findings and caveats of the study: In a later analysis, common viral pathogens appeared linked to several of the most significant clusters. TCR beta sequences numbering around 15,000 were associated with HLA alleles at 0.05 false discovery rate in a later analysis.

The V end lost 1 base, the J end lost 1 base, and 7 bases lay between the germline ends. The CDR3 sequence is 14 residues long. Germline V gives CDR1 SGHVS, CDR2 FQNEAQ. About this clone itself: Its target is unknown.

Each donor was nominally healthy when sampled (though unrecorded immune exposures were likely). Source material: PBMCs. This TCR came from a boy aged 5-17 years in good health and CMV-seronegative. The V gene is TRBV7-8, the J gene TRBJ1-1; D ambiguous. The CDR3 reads CASSLVSGNTEAFF. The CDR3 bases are TGTGCCAGCAGCTTAGTTTCAGGGAACACTGAAGCTTTCTTT.